The TCR beta chain described here comes from a study of shared clonotypes between healthy human individuals. Study overall: Researchers assigned three CD4 naive, three CD4 memory, two CD8 naive and one CD8 memory plate to each donor.

Generated by immunoSEQ multiplex PCR, the TCRdb table keeps only in-frame clones and is missing some. Here the sample spans about 2 million clones, around 96% being singletons. Terminally differentiated effector memory CD45RA+ cells were left out of the naive CD8 fraction, which was CD45RO-negative and positively selected for CCR7. CDR1 SGHTS and CDR2 YDEGEE come from the germline V gene. The length of the CDR3 is 16 residues. The ends were cut back, 3 bases at V and 9 bases at J, with 22 bases in the middle. The chain joins TRBV5-8 to TRBJ1-5; D perhaps matches TRBD1 (6 bases). Sample: naive CD8+ T cells sorted from blood. This clonotype originated in a man younger than 30 in good health. In DNA form, the CDR3 reads TGTGCCAGCAGCTCCGGGGTGGGGGGGGCCTATGGGCCCCAGCATTTT. Translation gives CASSSGVGGAYGPQHF.